Below, 15 T cell receptor beta chains from the same sample are listed, as sequenced in a study of cytomegalovirus exposure and HLA in healthy donors. This PCR relied on a set of 60 Vbeta primers and 13 Jbeta primers. Libraries were prepared by immunoSEQ multiplex PCR; TCRdb keeps only in-frame clonotypes and omits some of them. The sample consists of some 120,000 clones, about 79% of them appearing once. The sample comprised PBMCs. Source of these receptors: a woman under 30 in good health and CMV-seropositive.

The CDR3 sequence: CASSVLDQPQHF. The CDR3, as DNA: TGTGCCAGCAGCGTCCTCGATCAGCCCCAGCATTTT. This chain links TRBV5-6 with TRBJ1-5, with unresolved D. V shed 4 bases and J shed 5 bases, with 7 bases lying between them. This CDR3 has 12 residues. From germline, CDR1 is SGHDT and CDR2 YYEEEE.

The chain links TRBV7-5 to TRBJ1-3; TRBD1 reflects the table's D call only, with no check against the DNA. TRBV7-5 is a listed pseudogene. The CDR3 length is 16 residues. CDR3 in DNA: TGTGCCAGAAGCGGAAAGGACAGCATCTCTGGAAACACCATATATTTT. Translation gives CARSGKDSISGNTIYF.

The chain uses TRBV2 and TRBJ1-1; 8 positions agree with TRBD1. This CDR3 region has 12 residues. Germline-derived CDR1 and CDR2 are SNHLY and FYNNEI. V lost 7 bases, J lost 4 bases, and 2 bases stayed unmatched. CDR3 sequence (DNA): TGTGCCAGCAACAGGGGGGGCACTGAAGCTTTCTTT. Translating it yields CASNRGGTEAFF.

CDR3 nucleotide sequence: TGTGCCAGCAGCACCTTAAAGGGGAGCAATCAGCCCCAGCATTTT. It specifies CASSTLKGSNQPQHF. V gene TRBV28 combines with J gene TRBJ1-5, with a weak D call TRBD1 (5 bases). With 6 bases removed from V and 1 base from J, the gap between germline ends came to 13 bases. The CDR3 covers 15 residues. Germline V gene data show CDR1 as MDHEN and CDR2 as SYDVKM.

This chain joins TRBV10-1 and TRBJ2-1; 8 positions match TRBD2. Germline-derived CDR1 and CDR2 are WNHNN and SYGVQD (reference sequence). V lost 3 bases, J lost 4 bases, and 5 bases stayed unmatched. CDR3 length equals 15 residues. CDR3 amino acids: CASSDTSGPYNEQFF. The CDR3 nucleotides are TGCGCCAGCAGTGACACTAGCGGACCATACAATGAGCAGTTCTTC.

This clone turned up a few times. V and J are TRBV5-1 and TRBJ1-1, with 7 positions matching TRBD1. Germline V lookup: CDR1 SGHRS, CDR2 YFSETQ. The CDR3 has 14 residues. Trimming took 0 bases from V and 6 from J; bases not matched to a gene: 5. The CDR3 is CASSLDGQAPEAFF. CDR3 bases: TGCGCCAGCAGCTTGGATGGACAGGCCCCTGAAGCTTTCTTT.

The chain uses TRBV2 and TRBJ1-5; no definite D call. The V end lost 7 bases, the J end lost 4 bases, and 17 bases lay between the germline ends. Germline V gives CDR1 SNHLY, CDR2 FYNNEI. CDR3 length equals 15 residues. This CDR3 is CASNEASAGNQPQHF. The CDR3 bases are TGTGCCAGCAATGAGGCTTCGGCGGGTAATCAGCCCCAGCATTTT.

The rearrangement joins TRBV18 to TRBJ2-2, with no clear D. The germline V gene has CDR1 KGHSH and CDR2 LQKENI. The length of the CDR3 is 16 residues. V dropped 3 bases and J dropped 2 bases, with 13 bases sitting between them. The CDR3 loop reads CASSPLSSFNTGELFF. CDR3 in DNA: TGTGCCAGCTCACCTCTGAGTTCGTTTAACACCGGGGAGCTGTTTTTT.

V and J are TRBV10-3 and TRBJ2-7; D call uncertain. Germline V CDR1 and CDR2: ENHRY, SYGVKD. V was clipped by 2 bases and J by 2 bases, with 13 bases between them. The CDR3 contains 15 residues. The CDR3 is CAISEILGSTYEQYF. For the CDR3, the DNA is TGTGCCATCAGTGAGATTTTGGGCAGTACCTACGAGCAGTACTTC.

The gene calls are TRBV6-1 and TRBJ1-2, with a possible D match to TRBD1 (5 bases). V dropped 5 bases and J dropped 2 bases, with 15 bases sitting between them. The CDR3 is made up of 15 amino acids. In germline, CDR1 is MNHNS, CDR2 SASEGT. As DNA, the CDR3 is TGTGCCAGCAGTAAAACACAGGCCCCGAACTATGGCTACACCTTC. Its translation: CASSKTQAPNYGYTF.

This clone was found once. Mismatch with germline at one junction end may stem from a read error. The chain is built from TRBV4-1 and TRBJ2-7; 7 nucleotides line up with TRBD1. The germline V gene encodes CDR1 MGHRA and CDR2 YSYEKL. CDR3 length equals 16 residues. The CDR3 is CASSQAPGQWSYEQHF. Here the CDR3 DNA reads TGCGCCAGCAGCCAAGCTCCGGGACAGTGGTCCTACGAGCAGCACTTC.

The chain joins TRBV19 to TRBJ1-1, with 11 bases matching TRBD1. V lost 5 bases to trimming and J lost 7 bases; unmatched junction nucleotides: 3. The germline V gene encodes CDR1 LNHDA and CDR2 SQIVND (reference sequence). The CDR3 length is 13 residues. The CDR3 sequence is CASSLGTGGEAFF. The CDR3 DNA follows: TGTGCCAGTAGTCTCGGGACAGGGGGTGAAGCTTTCTTT.

The gene calls are TRBV21-1 and TRBJ1-1; TRBD1 is the table's D call, not checked against the DNA. TRBV21-1 is annotated as a pseudogene. This CDR3 region has 13 residues. The CDR3 region is CASSIQGNTEAFF. The CDR3 DNA reads as TGTGCCAGCAGCATACAGGGGAACACTGAAGCTTTCTTT.

In its sample, this clone was seen once. The chain combines TRBV6-1 with TRBJ1-2; the D is unclear. The CDR3 length is 14 residues. Trimming cost V 6 bases and J 4 bases, with 15 bases left between them. The germline gives CDR1 MNHNS, CDR2 SASEGT. CDR3 bases: TGTGCCAGCAGCCCACGTCTGGACTTCTATGGCTACACCTTC. It is translated as CASSPRLDFYGYTF.

The chain employs TRBV14 and TRBJ2-6; 9 nucleotides match TRBD2. Germline-derived CDR1 and CDR2 are SGHDN and FVKESK. The CDR3 is made up of 19 amino acids. Losses at the gene ends were 0 bases for V and 2 bases for J; bases not matched to a gene: 8. The CDR3: CASSQELVASGAGANVLTF. CDR3 in DNA: TGTGCCAGCAGCCAAGAGTTGGTGGCTAGCGGGGCTGGGGCCAACGTCCTGACTTTC.